Listed below are T cell receptor beta chains from one sample, sequenced in a study of blood T cell repertoires in COVID-19. The method was immunoSEQ multiplex PCR; TCRdb's version includes in-frame clones alone and lacks a portion of them. This sample has under 60,000 clones; 90% occur once, and the top ten carry about 3.1%. The sample consisted of peripheral blood. The receptors here all came from a human donor in a cohort sampled during active COVID-19. Both conserved end residues are part of each CDR3. Fields, in order: CDR3 DNA, CDR3 protein, V gene, J gene, clone size, D gene. A D gene is named only where the DNA matches it firmly. For some rows the clone size is stated as once, few or many, or as a class when expanded; others skip it.

CDR3nt: TGTGCCAGCAGCGTAGTTGGGCCGCCAGATACGCAGTATTTT
CDR3aa: CASSVVGPPDTQYF
v_gene: TRBV9
j_gene: TRBJ2-3
abundance: .
d_gene: .

CDR3nt: TGTGCCACCAGCTTAAGGGGGTATGAAAAACTGTTTTTT
CDR3aa: CATSLRGYEKLFF
v_gene: TRBV15
j_gene: TRBJ1-4
abundance: .
d_gene: .

CDR3nt: TGTGCCAGTAAGCTCGGGAGCGAGGCTGAAGCTTTCTTT
CDR3aa: CASKLGSEAEAFF
v_gene: TRBV6-5
j_gene: TRBJ1-1
abundance: .
d_gene: .

CDR3nt: TGCGCCAGCAGCTTGACGGAACAGGCCTACGAGCAGTACTTC
CDR3aa: CASSLTEQAYEQYF
v_gene: TRBV5-1
j_gene: TRBJ2-7
abundance: .
d_gene: .

CDR3nt: TGCGCCAGCAAAGAGGTGGCGGGCACAGATACGCAGTATTTT
CDR3aa: CASKEVAGTDTQYF
v_gene: TRBV5-1
j_gene: TRBJ2-3
abundance: .
d_gene: .

CDR3nt: TGTGCAAGTCGCTTAGTGGCAGGAGGGCACTTC
CDR3aa: CASRLVAGGHF
v_gene: TRBV12-2
j_gene: TRBJ2-5
abundance: .
d_gene: .

CDR3nt: TGTGCCAGCAGCTTTGACAGATCAAAAGAGACCCAGTACTTC
CDR3aa: CASSFDRSKETQYF
v_gene: TRBV7-8
j_gene: TRBJ2-5
abundance: .
d_gene: .

CDR3nt: TGCGCCAGCAGCCAAGATGGGAAGGGGGCTCTCGGGGAGCTGTTTTTT
CDR3aa: CASSQDGKGALGELFF
v_gene: TRBV4-1
j_gene: TRBJ2-2
abundance: few
d_gene: TRBD1

CDR3nt: TGTGCCAGCAGCCTATTTAATTCACCCCTCCACTTT
CDR3aa: CASSLFNSPLHF
v_gene: TRBV14
j_gene: TRBJ1-6
abundance: .
d_gene: .

CDR3nt: TGTGCCAGCAGTCTGCCGGGACAGGGATCGTACGAGCAGTACTTC
CDR3aa: CASSLPGQGSYEQYF
v_gene: TRBV28
j_gene: TRBJ2-7
abundance: .
d_gene: TRBD1

CDR3nt: TGTGCCAGCAGCTCCTTAGCGGGTCGGAACAATGAGCAGTTCTTC
CDR3aa: CASSSLAGRNNEQFF
v_gene: TRBV13
j_gene: TRBJ2-1
abundance: .
d_gene: TRBD2

CDR3nt: TGTGCCAGCTCACCCTATGGGGGGGAGAACACTGAAGCTTTCTTT
CDR3aa: CASSPYGGENTEAFF
v_gene: TRBV18
j_gene: TRBJ1-1
abundance: .
d_gene: .

CDR3nt: TGTGCCAGTAGTCAATTCGGGTTAGCCTACGAGCAGTACTTC
CDR3aa: CASSQFGLAYEQYF
v_gene: TRBV19
j_gene: TRBJ2-7
abundance: once
d_gene: .

CDR3nt: TGTGCCATCAGTGGCCGAACAGGGGGGGATACGCAGTATTTT
CDR3aa: CAISGRTGGDTQYF
v_gene: TRBV10-3
j_gene: TRBJ2-3
abundance: .
d_gene: TRBD1

CDR3nt: TGTGCCAGCAGCGTAGGAATGGGCGGGAGGGCCTTCGCAGATACGCAGTATTTT
CDR3aa: CASSVGMGGRAFADTQYF
v_gene: TRBV9
j_gene: TRBJ2-3
abundance: .
d_gene: TRBD2

CDR3nt: TGCGCCAGCAGCTTGGGGCTTCGACAGGTCCCAGAGACCCAGTACTTC
CDR3aa: CASSLGLRQVPETQYF
v_gene: TRBV5-1
j_gene: TRBJ2-5
abundance: .
d_gene: .

CDR3nt: TGTGCCAGCAGCTTACCCTCGGGAGCGAACACCGGGGAGCTGTTTTTT
CDR3aa: CASSLPSGANTGELFF
v_gene: TRBV7-6
j_gene: TRBJ2-2
abundance: .
d_gene: .

CDR3nt: TGCGCCAGCAGCCAATCCGGACTAGCGGCGCAACATACGCAGTATTTT
CDR3aa: CASSQSGLAAQHTQYF
v_gene: TRBV4-1
j_gene: TRBJ2-3
abundance: .
d_gene: TRBD2

CDR3nt: TGCGCCAGCAGCTTAGACAGGGGGCTTGAAGCTTTCTTT
CDR3aa: CASSLDRGLEAFF
v_gene: TRBV5-1
j_gene: TRBJ1-1
abundance: .
d_gene: TRBD1

CDR3nt: TGCGCCAGCAGCTTGGTAGGGAGGGTCTCGGACTATGGCTACACCTTC
CDR3aa: CASSLVGRVSDYGYTF
v_gene: TRBV5-1
j_gene: TRBJ1-2
abundance: .
d_gene: .

CDR3nt: TGTGCCAGCAGCCACCAGGGGGCGGAGCAGTTCTTC
CDR3aa: CASSHQGAEQFF
v_gene: TRBV5-4
j_gene: TRBJ2-1
abundance: .
d_gene: TRBD1

CDR3nt: TGTGCCAGTAGTCCTACCGGGACAGGGAGGCTGAACTATGGCTACACCTTC
CDR3aa: CASSPTGTGRLNYGYTF
v_gene: TRBV19
j_gene: TRBJ1-2
abundance: .
d_gene: TRBD1

CDR3nt: TGTGCCAGCAGTTGGGACTCTAACCAAGAGACCCAGTACTTC
CDR3aa: CASSWDSNQETQYF
v_gene: TRBV27
j_gene: TRBJ2-5
abundance: .
d_gene: .

CDR3nt: TGTGCCAGCAGTCAGACAGTGACCGGGGAGCTGTTTTTT
CDR3aa: CASSQTVTGELFF
v_gene: TRBV2
j_gene: TRBJ2-2
abundance: .
d_gene: .

CDR3nt: TGTGCCAGCAGCCCCGGGGGGAACACTGAAGCTTTCTTT
CDR3aa: CASSPGGNTEAFF
v_gene: TRBV3-1/TRBV3-2
j_gene: TRBJ1-1
abundance: few
d_gene: .

CDR3nt: TGCGCCAGCAGCTTGTTGCTACTAGCGGGAGGGCCGAACACCGGGGAGCTGTTTTTT
CDR3aa: CASSLLLLAGGPNTGELFF
v_gene: TRBV5-1
j_gene: TRBJ2-2
abundance: once
d_gene: TRBD2

CDR3nt: TGTGCCAGCAGCTTTTTAGGAGGGAAGGCCGAGCAGTACTTC
CDR3aa: CASSFLGGKAEQYF
v_gene: TRBV11-2
j_gene: TRBJ2-7
abundance: .
d_gene: .

CDR3nt: TGTGCCAGCAGCTATACCACAGGACAGCCCCAGCATTTT
CDR3aa: CASSYTTGQPQHF
v_gene: TRBV2
j_gene: TRBJ1-5
abundance: few
d_gene: .

CDR3nt: TGTGCCAGCTCACCGCTTCCGACTAGCGGGAGGACAGATACGCAGTATTTT
CDR3aa: CASSPLPTSGRTDTQYF
v_gene: TRBV18
j_gene: TRBJ2-3
abundance: .
d_gene: TRBD2

CDR3nt: TGTGCCAGCAGCCAGGGAAGGGCGGGAGATGGCAATGAGCAGTTCTTC
CDR3aa: CASSQGRAGDGNEQFF
v_gene: TRBV7-6
j_gene: TRBJ2-1
abundance: .
d_gene: TRBD2

CDR3nt: TGTGCCAGCAGGAAGTTAGACAGGGGTTGCGTAACCAAAAACATTCAGTACTTC
CDR3aa: CASRKLDRGCVTKNIQYF
v_gene: TRBV21-1
j_gene: TRBJ2-4
abundance: .
d_gene: .

CDR3nt: TGTGCCAGCAGCTCCGGACAGGATTACAATGAGCAGTTCTTC
CDR3aa: CASSSGQDYNEQFF
v_gene: TRBV7-9
j_gene: TRBJ2-1
abundance: .
d_gene: TRBD1

CDR3nt: TGTGCCAGCAGCTTAGGAGGGTGGGGGGGTTTAACAGATACGCAGTATTTT
CDR3aa: CASSLGGWGGLTDTQYF
v_gene: TRBV7-9
j_gene: TRBJ2-3
abundance: .
d_gene: TRBD2

CDR3nt: TGTGCCAGTAGTCCTCTCTATCAGCCCCAGCATTTT
CDR3aa: CASSPLYQPQHF
v_gene: TRBV19
j_gene: TRBJ1-5
abundance: .
d_gene: .

CDR3nt: TGCGCCAGCAGCTTGGAAGCGGGAGGGCCTGTAGATACGCAGTATTTT
CDR3aa: CASSLEAGGPVDTQYF
v_gene: TRBV5-1
j_gene: TRBJ2-3
abundance: .
d_gene: TRBD2

CDR3nt: TGTGCCAGCAGAGATGACCCCGGGGACATTCAGTACTTC
CDR3aa: CASRDDPGDIQYF
v_gene: TRBV2
j_gene: TRBJ2-4
abundance: .
d_gene: .

CDR3nt: TGCAGCGTTGAAGAAGGACTAGTTGGAGATACGCAGTATTTT
CDR3aa: CSVEEGLVGDTQYF
v_gene: TRBV29-1
j_gene: TRBJ2-3
abundance: .
d_gene: TRBD2

CDR3nt: TGTGCCAGCTCACCCTCGGCAGGGCTCATGAACACTGAAGCTTTCTTT
CDR3aa: CASSPSAGLMNTEAFF
v_gene: TRBV18
j_gene: TRBJ1-1
abundance: .
d_gene: .

CDR3nt: TGTGCCTGGAGAGAAACTAGCGGCTACAATGAGCAGTTCTTC
CDR3aa: CAWRETSGYNEQFF
v_gene: TRBV30
j_gene: TRBJ2-1
abundance: .
d_gene: TRBD2

CDR3nt: TGTGCCAGTAGTATAGCCGCAGCGGGAGCAGATACGCAGTATTTT
CDR3aa: CASSIAAAGADTQYF
v_gene: TRBV19
j_gene: TRBJ2-3
abundance: .
d_gene: TRBD2

CDR3nt: TGTGCCAGCAGCCAAGGAAGACAGGTCTCTGGAAACACCATATATTTT
CDR3aa: CASSQGRQVSGNTIYF
v_gene: TRBV3-1/TRBV3-2
j_gene: TRBJ1-3
abundance: .
d_gene: .

CDR3nt: TGTGCCAGCAGCTTAGTCGGACAGGGGTTCGCCTACGAGCAGTACTTC
CDR3aa: CASSLVGQGFAYEQYF
v_gene: TRBV11-2
j_gene: TRBJ2-7
abundance: .
d_gene: TRBD1

CDR3nt: TGTGCCAGCAGTTACGGACTTAACACCGGGGAGCTGTTTTTT
CDR3aa: CASSYGLNTGELFF
v_gene: TRBV6-5
j_gene: TRBJ2-2
abundance: .
d_gene: .

CDR3nt: TGTGCCAGCAGCTTGGCGTCGGGGTTCCAGACCCAGTACTTC
CDR3aa: CASSLASGFQTQYF
v_gene: TRBV5-6
j_gene: TRBJ2-5
abundance: .
d_gene: .

CDR3nt: TGTGCCAGCAGTTACTCGATCGTTTCGGGTTTTGGCTACACCTTC
CDR3aa: CASSYSIVSGFGYTF
v_gene: TRBV6-7
j_gene: TRBJ1-2
abundance: .
d_gene: .

CDR3nt: TGTGCCAGCAGCTTGGTAACTAGCGGGAGGGCTTTCCAATACGAGCAGTACTTC
CDR3aa: CASSLVTSGRAFQYEQYF
v_gene: TRBV5-4
j_gene: TRBJ2-7
abundance: .
d_gene: TRBD2

CDR3nt: TGTGCCAGCAGTGAATCACAGGGGATGGATACGCAGTATTTT
CDR3aa: CASSESQGMDTQYF
v_gene: TRBV25-1
j_gene: TRBJ2-3
abundance: .
d_gene: TRBD1

CDR3nt: TGCGCCAGCAGCTTGGAGGGACAGGGGGCCCACGAGCAGTACTTC
CDR3aa: CASSLEGQGAHEQYF
v_gene: TRBV5-1
j_gene: TRBJ2-7
abundance: .
d_gene: TRBD1

CDR3nt: TGTGCCACCAGCAGAGATCTCAAAGCGGGAGAGCGCGAGCAGTACTTC
CDR3aa: CATSRDLKAGEREQYF
v_gene: TRBV15
j_gene: TRBJ2-7
abundance: .
d_gene: TRBD2

CDR3nt: TGTGCCAGTAGTACCGTCAGTTCCGTTAAGGAGCAGTACTTC
CDR3aa: CASSTVSSVKEQYF
v_gene: TRBV19
j_gene: TRBJ2-7
abundance: .
d_gene: .

CDR3nt: TGTGCCACCAGTACCCCGGGACAGAACTACAATGAGCAGTTCTTC
CDR3aa: CATSTPGQNYNEQFF
v_gene: TRBV24-1
j_gene: TRBJ2-1
abundance: once
d_gene: TRBD1

CDR3nt: TGTGCCAGCAGCTCGGACAACTATTCACCCCTCCACTTT
CDR3aa: CASSSDNYSPLHF
v_gene: TRBV5-4
j_gene: TRBJ1-6
abundance: .
d_gene: .

CDR3nt: TGCGCCAGCAGCTTAGGCTACGGGGGGAGCTCTGGAAACACCATATATTTT
CDR3aa: CASSLGYGGSSGNTIYF
v_gene: TRBV5-1
j_gene: TRBJ1-3
abundance: .
d_gene: .